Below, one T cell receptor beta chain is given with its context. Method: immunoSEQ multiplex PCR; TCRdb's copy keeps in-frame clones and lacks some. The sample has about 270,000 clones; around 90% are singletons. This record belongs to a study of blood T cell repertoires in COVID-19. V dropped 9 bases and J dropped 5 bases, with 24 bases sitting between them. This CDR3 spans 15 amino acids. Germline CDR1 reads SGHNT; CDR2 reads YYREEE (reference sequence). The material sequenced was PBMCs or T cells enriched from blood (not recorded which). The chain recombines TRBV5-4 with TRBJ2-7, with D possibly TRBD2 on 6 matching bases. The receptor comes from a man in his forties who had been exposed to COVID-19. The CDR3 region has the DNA TGTGCCACCATTCCTCCGGGGGAGACCCTCCACGAGCAGTACTTC. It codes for CATIPPGETLHEQYF.